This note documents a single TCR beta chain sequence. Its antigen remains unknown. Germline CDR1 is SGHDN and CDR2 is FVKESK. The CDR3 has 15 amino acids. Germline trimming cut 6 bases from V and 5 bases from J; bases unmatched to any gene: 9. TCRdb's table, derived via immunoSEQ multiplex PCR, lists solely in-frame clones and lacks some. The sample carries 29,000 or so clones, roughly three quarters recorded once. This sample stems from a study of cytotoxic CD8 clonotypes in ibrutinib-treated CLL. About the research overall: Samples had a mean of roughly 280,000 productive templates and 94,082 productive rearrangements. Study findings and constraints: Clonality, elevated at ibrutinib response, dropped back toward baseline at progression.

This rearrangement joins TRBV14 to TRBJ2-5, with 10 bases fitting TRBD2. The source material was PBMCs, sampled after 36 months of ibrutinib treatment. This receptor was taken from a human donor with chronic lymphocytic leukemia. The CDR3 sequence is CASRTRAGGTETQYF. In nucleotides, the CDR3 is TGTGCCAGCAGGACTCGAGCGGGGGGGACGGAGACCCAGTACTTC.